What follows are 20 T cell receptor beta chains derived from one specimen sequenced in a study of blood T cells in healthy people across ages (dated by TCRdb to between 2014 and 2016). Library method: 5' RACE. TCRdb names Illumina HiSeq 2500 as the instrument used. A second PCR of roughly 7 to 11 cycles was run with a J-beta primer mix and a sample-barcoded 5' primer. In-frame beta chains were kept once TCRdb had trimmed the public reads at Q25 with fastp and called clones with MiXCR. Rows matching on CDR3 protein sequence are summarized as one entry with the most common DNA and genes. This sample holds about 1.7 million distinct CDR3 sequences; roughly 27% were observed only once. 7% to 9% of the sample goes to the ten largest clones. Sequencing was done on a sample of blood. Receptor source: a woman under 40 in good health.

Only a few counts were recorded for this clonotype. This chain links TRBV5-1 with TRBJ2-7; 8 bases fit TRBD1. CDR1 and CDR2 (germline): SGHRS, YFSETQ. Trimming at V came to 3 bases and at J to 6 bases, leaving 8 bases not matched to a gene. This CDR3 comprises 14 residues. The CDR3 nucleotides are TGCGCCAGCAGCTCTCGGACAGGGAGCCCCGAGCAGTACTTC. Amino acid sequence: CASSSRTGSPEQYF.

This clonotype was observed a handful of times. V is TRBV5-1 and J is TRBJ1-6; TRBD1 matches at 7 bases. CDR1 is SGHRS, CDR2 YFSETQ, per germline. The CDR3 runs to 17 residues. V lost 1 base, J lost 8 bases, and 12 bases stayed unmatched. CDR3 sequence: CASSLWNSQGGDSPLHF. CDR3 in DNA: TGCGCCAGCAGCTTGTGGAATTCGCAAGGGGGCGATTCACCCCTCCACTTT.

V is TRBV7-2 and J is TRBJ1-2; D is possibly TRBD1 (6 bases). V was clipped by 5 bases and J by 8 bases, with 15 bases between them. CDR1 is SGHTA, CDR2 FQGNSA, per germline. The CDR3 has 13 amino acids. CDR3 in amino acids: CASSNGQREGYTF. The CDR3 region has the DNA TGTGCCAGCAGCAACGGACAGAGAGAGGGCTACACCTTC. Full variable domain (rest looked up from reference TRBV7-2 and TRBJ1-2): GAGVSQSPSNKVTEKGKDVELRCDPISGHTALYWYRQSLGQGLEFLIYFQGNSAPDKSGLPSDRFSAERTGGSVSTLTIQRTQQEDSAVYLCASSNGQREGYTFGSGTRLTVV.

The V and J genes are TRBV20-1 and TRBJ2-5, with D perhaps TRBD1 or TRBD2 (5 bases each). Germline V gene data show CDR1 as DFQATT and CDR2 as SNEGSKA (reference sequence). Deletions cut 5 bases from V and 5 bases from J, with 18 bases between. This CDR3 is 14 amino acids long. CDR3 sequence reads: CSAGGSDTLETQYF. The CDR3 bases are TGCAGTGCTGGGGGTTCCGACACCTTGGAGACCCAGTACTTC.

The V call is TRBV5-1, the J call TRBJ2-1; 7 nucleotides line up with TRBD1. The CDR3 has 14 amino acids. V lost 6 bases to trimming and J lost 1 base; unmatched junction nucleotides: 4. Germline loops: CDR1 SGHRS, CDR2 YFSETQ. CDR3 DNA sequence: TGCGCCAGCAACAGGGGAAGATCCTACAATGAGCAGTTCTTC. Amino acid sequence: CASNRGRSYNEQFF. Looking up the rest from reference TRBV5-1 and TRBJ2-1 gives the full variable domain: KAGVTQTPRYLIKTRGQQVTLSCSPISGHRSVSWYQQTPGQGLQFLFEYFSETQRNKGNFPGRFSGRQFSNSRSEMNVSTLELGDSALYLCASNRGRSYNEQFFGPGTRLTVL.

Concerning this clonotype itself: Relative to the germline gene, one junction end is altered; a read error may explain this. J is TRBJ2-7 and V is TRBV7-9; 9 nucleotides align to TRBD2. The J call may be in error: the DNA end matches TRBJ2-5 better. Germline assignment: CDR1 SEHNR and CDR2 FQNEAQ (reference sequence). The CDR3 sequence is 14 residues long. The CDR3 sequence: CAGSLAGASETQYF. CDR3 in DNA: TGTGCCGGCAGCTTAGCGGGGGCCTCGGAGACCCAGTACTTC.

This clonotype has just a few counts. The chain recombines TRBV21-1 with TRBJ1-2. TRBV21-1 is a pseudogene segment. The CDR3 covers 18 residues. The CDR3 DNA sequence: TGTGCCAGCAGCAAACGGGGGGGAGAACCTACGTATGGCTATGGCTACACCTTC. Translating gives CASSKRGGEPTYGYGYTF.

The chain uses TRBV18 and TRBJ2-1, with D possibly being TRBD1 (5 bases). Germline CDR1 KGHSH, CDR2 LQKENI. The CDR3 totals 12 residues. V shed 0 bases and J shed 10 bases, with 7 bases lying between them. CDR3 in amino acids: CASSPPNREQFF. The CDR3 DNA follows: TGTGCCAGCTCACCACCCAACAGGGAGCAGTTCTTC.

The CDR3 spells CSVVRGGDGTDTQYF. For the CDR3, the DNA is TGCAGCGTGGTGAGGGGGGGAGATGGCACAGATACGCAGTATTTT. This chain links TRBV29-1 with TRBJ2-3, with TRBD2 as a possible D gene (7 bases). Germline V gene lookup returns CDR1 SQVTM and CDR2 ANQGSEA. The CDR3 has 15 amino acids. V was shortened by 6 bases and J by 1 base, with 17 bases between the two germline ends.

CDR3 DNA sequence: TGTGCCACCAGCACCTTCCGACGGGTACCCGCCAAATATGGCTACACCTTC. Protein product: CATSTFRRVPAKYGYTF. V is TRBV15 and J is TRBJ1-2, with D unresolved. From germline, CDR1 is LNHNV and CDR2 YYDKDF (reference sequence). V lost 4 bases, J lost 5 bases, and 23 bases lay in between. The CDR3 length is 17 residues.

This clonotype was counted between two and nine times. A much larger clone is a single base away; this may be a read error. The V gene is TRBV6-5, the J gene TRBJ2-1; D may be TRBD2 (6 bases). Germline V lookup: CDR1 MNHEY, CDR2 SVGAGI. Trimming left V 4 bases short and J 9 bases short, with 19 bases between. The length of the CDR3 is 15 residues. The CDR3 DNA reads TGTGCCAGCAGTTCCCGGGGGAGTCGGGTTGGTGAGCAGTTCTTC. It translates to CASSSRGSRVGEQFF.

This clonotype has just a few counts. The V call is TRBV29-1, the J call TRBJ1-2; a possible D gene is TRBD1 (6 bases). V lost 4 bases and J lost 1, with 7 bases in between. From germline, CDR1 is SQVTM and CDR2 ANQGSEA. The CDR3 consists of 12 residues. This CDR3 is CSVADSNYGYTF. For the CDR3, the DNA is TGCAGCGTTGCGGACAGTAACTATGGCTACACCTTC.

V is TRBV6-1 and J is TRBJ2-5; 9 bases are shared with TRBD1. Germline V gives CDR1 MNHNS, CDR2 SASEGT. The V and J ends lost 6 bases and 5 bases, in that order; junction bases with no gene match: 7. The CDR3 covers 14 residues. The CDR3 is CASSITGGTETQYF. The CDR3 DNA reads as TGTGCCAGCAGCATTACAGGGGGCACGGAGACCCAGTACTTC.

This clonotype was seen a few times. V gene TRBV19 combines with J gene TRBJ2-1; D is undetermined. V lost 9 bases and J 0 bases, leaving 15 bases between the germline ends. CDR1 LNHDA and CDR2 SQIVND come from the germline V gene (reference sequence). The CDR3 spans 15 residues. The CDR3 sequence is CASNEGRSSYNEQFF. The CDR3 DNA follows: TGTGCCAGCAACGAAGGGCGTAGCTCCTACAATGAGCAGTTCTTC. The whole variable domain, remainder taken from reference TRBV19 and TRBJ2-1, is DGGITQSPKYLFRKEGQNVTLSCEQNLNHDAMYWYRQDPGQGLRLIYYSQIVNDFQKGDIAEGYSVSREKKESFPLTVTSAQKNPTAFYLCASNEGRSSYNEQFFGPGTRLTVL.

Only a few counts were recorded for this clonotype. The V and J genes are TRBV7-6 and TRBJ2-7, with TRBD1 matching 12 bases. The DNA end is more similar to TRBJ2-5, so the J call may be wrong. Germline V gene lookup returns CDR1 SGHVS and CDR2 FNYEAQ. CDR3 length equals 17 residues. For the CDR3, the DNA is TGTGCCAGCAGCTTAGCGGGGGGACAGGGGGCCGCAGAGACCCAGTACTTC. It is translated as CASSLAGGQGAAETQYF.

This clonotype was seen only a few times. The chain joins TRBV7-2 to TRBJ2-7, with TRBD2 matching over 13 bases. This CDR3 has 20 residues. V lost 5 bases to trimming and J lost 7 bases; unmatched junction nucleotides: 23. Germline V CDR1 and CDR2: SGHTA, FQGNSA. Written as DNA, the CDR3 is TGTGCCAGCAGCCCCTTCCCCCTGACTAGCGGGAGGCTGGCTGGGGGTGAGCAGTACTTC. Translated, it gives CASSPFPLTSGRLAGGEQYF.

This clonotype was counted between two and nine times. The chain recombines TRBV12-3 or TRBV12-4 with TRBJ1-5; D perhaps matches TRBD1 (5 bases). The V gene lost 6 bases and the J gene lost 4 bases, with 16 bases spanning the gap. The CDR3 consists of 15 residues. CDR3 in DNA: TGTGCCAGCAGCCTAACAGGCTATGGGAATCAGCCCCAGCATTTT. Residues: CASSLTGYGNQPQHF.

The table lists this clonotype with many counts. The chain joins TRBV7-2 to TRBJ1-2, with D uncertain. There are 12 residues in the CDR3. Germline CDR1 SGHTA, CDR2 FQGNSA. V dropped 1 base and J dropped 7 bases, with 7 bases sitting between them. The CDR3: CASSLGMGGYTF. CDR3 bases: TGTGCCAGCAGCTTAGGGATGGGTGGCTACACCTTC.

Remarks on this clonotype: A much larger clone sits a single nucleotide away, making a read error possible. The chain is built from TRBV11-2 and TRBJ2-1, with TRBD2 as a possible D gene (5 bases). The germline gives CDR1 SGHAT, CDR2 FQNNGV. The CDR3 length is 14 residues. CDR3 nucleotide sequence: TGTGCCAGCAGCTTAAGTTGGCGGGTAAATGAGCGGTTCTTC. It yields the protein CASSLSWRVNERFF. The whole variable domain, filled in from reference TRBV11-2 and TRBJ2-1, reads EAGVAQSPRYKIIEKRQSVAFWCNPISGHATLYWYQQILGQGPKLLIQFQNNGVVDDSQLPKDRFSAERLKGVDSTLKIQPAKLEDSAVYLCASSLSWRVNERFFGPGTRLTVL.

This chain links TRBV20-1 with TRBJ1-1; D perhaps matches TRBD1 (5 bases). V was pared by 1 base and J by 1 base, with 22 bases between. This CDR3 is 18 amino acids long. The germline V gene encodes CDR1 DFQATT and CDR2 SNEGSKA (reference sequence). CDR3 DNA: TGCAGTGCTAGAGCGGGGGGGTTCCCTGCGATTAGGAACACTGAAGCTTTCTTT. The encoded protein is CSARAGGFPAIRNTEAFF.